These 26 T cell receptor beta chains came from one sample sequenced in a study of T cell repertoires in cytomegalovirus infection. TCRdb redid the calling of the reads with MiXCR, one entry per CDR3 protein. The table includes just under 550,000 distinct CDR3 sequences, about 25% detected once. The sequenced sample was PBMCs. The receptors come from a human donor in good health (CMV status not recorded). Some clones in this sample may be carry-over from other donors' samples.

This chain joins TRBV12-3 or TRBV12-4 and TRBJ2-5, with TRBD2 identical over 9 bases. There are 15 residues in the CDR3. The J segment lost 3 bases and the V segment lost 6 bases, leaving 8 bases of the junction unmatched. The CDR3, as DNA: TGTGCCAGCAGCCCTAGCGGGGATGGGAAAGAGACCCAGTACTTC. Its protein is CASSPSGDGKETQYF.

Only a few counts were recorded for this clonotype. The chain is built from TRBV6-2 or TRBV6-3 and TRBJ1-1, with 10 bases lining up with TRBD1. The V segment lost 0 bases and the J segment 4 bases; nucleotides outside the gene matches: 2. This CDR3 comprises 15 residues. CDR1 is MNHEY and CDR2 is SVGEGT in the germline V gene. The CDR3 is CASSYSTGGFTEAFF. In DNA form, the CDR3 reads TGTGCCAGCAGTTACTCGACAGGGGGCTTCACTGAAGCTTTCTTT.

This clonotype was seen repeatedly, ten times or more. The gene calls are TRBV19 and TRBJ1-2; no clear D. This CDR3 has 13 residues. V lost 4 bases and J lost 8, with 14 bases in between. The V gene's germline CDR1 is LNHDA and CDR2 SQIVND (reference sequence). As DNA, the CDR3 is TGTGCCAGTAGTACACCCCCTTACTGGGGCTACACCTTC. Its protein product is CASSTPPYWGYTF.

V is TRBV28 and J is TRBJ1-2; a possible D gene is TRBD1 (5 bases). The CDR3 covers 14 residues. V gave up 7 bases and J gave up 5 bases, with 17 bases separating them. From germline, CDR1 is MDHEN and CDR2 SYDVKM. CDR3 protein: CASIPAGGDYGYTF. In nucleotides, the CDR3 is TGTGCCAGCATCCCCGCCGGGGGTGATTATGGCTACACCTTC.

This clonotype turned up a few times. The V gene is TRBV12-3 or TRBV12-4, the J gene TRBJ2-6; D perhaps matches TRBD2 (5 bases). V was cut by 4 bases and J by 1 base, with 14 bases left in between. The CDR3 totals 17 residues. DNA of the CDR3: TGTGCCAGCAGTTCCCCCGGTGGCGGGTCTGGGGCCAACGTCCTGACTTTC. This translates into CASSSPGGGSGANVLTF.

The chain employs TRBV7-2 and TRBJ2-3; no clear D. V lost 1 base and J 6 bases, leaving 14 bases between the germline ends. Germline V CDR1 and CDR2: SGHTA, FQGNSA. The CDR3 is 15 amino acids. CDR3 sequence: CASSLVGYSSDTQYF. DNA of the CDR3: TGTGCCAGCAGCTTAGTGGGCTACTCGTCGGATACGCAGTATTTT.

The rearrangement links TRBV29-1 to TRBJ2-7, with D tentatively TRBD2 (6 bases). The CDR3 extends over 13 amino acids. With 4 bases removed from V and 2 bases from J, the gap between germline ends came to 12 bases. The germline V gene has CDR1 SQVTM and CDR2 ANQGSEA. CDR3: CSVVPGATYEQYF. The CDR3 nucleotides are TGCAGCGTTGTGCCGGGAGCCACCTACGAGCAGTACTTC.

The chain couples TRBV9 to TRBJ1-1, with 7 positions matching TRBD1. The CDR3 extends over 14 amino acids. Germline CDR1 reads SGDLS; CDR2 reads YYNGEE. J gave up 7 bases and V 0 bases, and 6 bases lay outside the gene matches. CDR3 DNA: TGTGCCAGCAGCGTAGCTGCAGGGGGGTATGAAGCTTTCTTT. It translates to CASSVAAGGYEAFF. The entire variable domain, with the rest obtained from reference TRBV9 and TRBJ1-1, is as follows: DSGVTQTPKHLITATGQRVTLRCSPRSGDLSVYWYQQSLDQGLQFLIQYYNGEERAKGNILERFSAQQFPDLHSELNLSSLELGDSALYFCASSVAAGGYEAFFGQGTRLTVV.

The CDR3 coding sequence is TGTGCCAGCAGCTCGGACAGGGGATTTCAGCCCCAGCATTTT. Translation: CASSSDRGFQPQHF. The V call is TRBV7-6, the J call TRBJ1-5; 9 bases match TRBD1. Per germline, CDR1 SGHVS and CDR2 FNYEAQ. V dropped 4 bases and J dropped 6; count of bases not matched to a gene: 4. The CDR3 length is 14 residues.

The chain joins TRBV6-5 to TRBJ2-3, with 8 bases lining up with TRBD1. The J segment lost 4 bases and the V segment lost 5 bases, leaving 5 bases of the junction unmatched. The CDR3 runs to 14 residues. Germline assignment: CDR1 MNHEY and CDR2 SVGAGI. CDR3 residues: CASSRTGIPDTQYF. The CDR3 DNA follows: TGTGCCAGCAGTAGGACAGGGATACCAGATACGCAGTATTTT.

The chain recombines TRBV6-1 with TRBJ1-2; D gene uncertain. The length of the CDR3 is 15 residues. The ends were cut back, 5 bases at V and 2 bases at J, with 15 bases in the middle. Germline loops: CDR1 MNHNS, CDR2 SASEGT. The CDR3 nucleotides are TGTGCCAGCAGTCCGACCTGGACGGGGAACTATGGCTACACCTTC. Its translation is CASSPTWTGNYGYTF.

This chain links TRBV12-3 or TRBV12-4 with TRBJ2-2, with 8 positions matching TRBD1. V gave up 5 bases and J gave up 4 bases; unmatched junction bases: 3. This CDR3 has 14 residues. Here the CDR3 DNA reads TGTGCCAGCAGTCCCACAGGGGGCACCGGGGAGCTGTTTTTT. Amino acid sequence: CASSPTGGTGELFF.

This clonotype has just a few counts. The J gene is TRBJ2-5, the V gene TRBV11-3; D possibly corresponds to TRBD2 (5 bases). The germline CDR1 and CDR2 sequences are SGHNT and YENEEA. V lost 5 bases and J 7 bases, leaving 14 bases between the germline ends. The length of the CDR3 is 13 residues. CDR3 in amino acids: CASSPWRAGTQYF. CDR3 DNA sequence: TGTGCCAGCAGCCCTTGGCGGGCGGGGACCCAGTACTTC.

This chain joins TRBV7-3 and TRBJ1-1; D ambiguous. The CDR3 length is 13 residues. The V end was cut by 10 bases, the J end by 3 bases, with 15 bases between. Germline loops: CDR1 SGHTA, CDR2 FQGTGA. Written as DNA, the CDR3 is TGTGCCACCAAGAGGGAAGCTGACACTGAAGCTTTCTTT. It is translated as CATKREADTEAFF.

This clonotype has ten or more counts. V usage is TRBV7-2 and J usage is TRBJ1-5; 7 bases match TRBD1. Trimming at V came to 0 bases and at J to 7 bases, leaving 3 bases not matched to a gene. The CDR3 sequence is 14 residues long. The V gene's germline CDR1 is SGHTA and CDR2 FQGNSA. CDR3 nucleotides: TGTGCCAGCAGCTTAGCAGGGGGCTGGCAGCCCCAGCATTTT. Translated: CASSLAGGWQPQHF.

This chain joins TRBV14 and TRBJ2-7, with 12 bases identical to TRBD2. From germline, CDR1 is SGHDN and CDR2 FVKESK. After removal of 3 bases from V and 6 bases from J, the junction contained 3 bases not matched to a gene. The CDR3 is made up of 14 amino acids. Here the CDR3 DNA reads TGTGCCAGCAGCCAGACTAGCGGGAGTTCCGAGCAGTACTTC. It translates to CASSQTSGSSEQYF.

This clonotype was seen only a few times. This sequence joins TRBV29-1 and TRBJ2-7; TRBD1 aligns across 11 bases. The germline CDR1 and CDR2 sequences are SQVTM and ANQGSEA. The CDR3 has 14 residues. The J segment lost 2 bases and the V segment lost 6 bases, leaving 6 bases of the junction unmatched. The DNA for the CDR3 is TGCAGCGTAATACCGGGACAGGGGGCCTACGAGCAGTACTTC. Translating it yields CSVIPGQGAYEQYF.

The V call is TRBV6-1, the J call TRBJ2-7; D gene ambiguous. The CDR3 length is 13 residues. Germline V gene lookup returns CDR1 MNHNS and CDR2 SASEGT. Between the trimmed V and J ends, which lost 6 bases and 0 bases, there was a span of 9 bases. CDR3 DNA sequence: TGTGCCAGCAGCCTCCAGCGCTCCTACGAGCAGTACTTC. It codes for CASSLQRSYEQYF.

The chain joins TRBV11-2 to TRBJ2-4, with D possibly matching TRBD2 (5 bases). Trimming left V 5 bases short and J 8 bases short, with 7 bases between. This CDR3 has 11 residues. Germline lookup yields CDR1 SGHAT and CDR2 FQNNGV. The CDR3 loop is CASSPGYIQYF. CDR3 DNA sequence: TGTGCCAGCAGCCCGGGATACATTCAGTACTTC. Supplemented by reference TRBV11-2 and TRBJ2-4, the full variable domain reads EAGVAQSPRYKIIEKRQSVAFWCNPISGHATLYWYQQILGQGPKLLIQFQNNGVVDDSQLPKDRFSAERLKGVDSTLKIQPAKLEDSAVYLCASSPGYIQYFGAGTRLSVL.

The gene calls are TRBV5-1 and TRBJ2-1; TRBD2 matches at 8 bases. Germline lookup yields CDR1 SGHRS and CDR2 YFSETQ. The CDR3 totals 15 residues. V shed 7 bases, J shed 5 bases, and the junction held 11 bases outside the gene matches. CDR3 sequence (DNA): TGCGCCAGCTCACTTTCGGGAGGGCAAAACAATGAGCAGTTCTTC. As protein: CASSLSGGQNNEQFF.

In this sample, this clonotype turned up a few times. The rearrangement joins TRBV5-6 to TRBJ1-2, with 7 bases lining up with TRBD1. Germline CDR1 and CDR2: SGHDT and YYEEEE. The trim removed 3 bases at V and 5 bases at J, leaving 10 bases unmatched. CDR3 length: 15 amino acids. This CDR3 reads CASSSQGQRGYGYTF. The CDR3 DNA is TGTGCCAGCAGCTCCCAGGGACAGCGCGGGTATGGCTACACCTTC.

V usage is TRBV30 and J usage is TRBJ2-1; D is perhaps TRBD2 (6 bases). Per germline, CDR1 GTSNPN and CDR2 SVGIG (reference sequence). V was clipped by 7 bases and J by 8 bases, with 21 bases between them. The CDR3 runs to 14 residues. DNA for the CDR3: TGTGCCTCCCCCCGGGCCGGGAGAAGAGATGAGCAGTTCTTC. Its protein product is CASPRAGRRDEQFF.

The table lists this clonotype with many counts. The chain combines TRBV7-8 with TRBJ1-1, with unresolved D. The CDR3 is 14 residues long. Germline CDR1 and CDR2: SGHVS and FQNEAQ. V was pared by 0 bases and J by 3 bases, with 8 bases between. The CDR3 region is CASSLAPGYTEAFF. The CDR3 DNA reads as TGTGCCAGCAGCTTAGCCCCGGGGTACACTGAAGCTTTCTTT.

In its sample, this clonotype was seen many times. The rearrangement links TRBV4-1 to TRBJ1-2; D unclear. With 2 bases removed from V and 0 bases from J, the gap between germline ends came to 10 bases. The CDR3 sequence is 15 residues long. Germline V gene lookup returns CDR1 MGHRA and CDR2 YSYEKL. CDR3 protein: CASSQSFAANYGYTF. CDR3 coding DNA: TGCGCCAGCAGCCAATCATTCGCAGCTAACTATGGCTACACCTTC.

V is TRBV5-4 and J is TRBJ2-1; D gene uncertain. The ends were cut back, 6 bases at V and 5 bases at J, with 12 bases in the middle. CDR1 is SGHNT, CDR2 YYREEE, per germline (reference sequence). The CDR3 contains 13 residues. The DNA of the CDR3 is TGTGCCAGCACCCACGGAGCTAACAATGAGCAGTTCTTC. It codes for CASTHGANNEQFF.

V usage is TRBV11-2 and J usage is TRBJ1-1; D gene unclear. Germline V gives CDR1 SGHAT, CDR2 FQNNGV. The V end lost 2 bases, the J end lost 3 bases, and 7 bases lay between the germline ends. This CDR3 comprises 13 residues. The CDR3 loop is CASSLMIDTEAFF. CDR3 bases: TGTGCCAGCAGCTTAATGATTGACACTGAAGCTTTCTTT.